This T cell receptor (beta chain) was profiled in a study of blood T cells in healthy people across ages. This clonotype was recorded a few times. Its target is not known. CDR3 length equals 15 residues. Germline-derived CDR1 and CDR2 are LGHNA and YNFKEQ. Trimming cost V 0 bases and J 1 base, with 9 bases left between them. Then a second PCR, running roughly 7 to 11 cycles, was carried out with a sample-barcoded 5' primer and a J-beta primer mix. TCRdb recomputed calls from the 5' RACE reads with MiXCR, one row per CDR3 protein. The table has approximately 580,000 distinct CDR3 sequences, 24% seen once. Study-level results: Per million T cells, TCR beta diversity dropped about linearly as age rose.

The data also belong to a second study, concerning T cells of mothers and their children. That paper adds: A few healthy Caucasian mothers, along with their six children, were the donors. The effect of thymic selection on TCR recombination output is similar between related and unrelated pairs.

The V call is TRBV4-2, the J call TRBJ2-5, with no clear D. This TCR was recovered from a boy younger than 18 in good health. Material: blood. CDR3 bases: TGTGCCAGCAGCCAAGATTTAGGTCCCCAAGAGACCCAGTACTTC. Protein product: CASSQDLGPQETQYF.